Described below is a single TCR beta chain sequence and its context. Original data processing: Estimation of nucleated cell counts relied on the amplification of reference gene primers. Some clones are missing from TCRdb's copy, which holds only in-frame ones; the method was immunoSEQ multiplex PCR. The V and J calls and clone size are taken from that table; D and trimming were inferred from the DNA. Among more than 15,000 clones listed, around nine tenths were seen once. V was pared by 0 bases and J by 4 bases, with 4 bases of the junction left unmatched. The CDR3 is 17 amino acids. Per germline, CDR1 WNHNN and CDR2 SYGVQD (reference sequence). This sample was included in a study of blood T cell repertoires in COVID-19. As for the study in general: Acute-phase and convalescent COVID-19 samples originated in the United States, Italy and Spain.

The V and J genes are TRBV10-1 and TRBJ2-3; TRBD2 matches at 13 bases. Sequences were obtained from peripheral blood. The sequence was collected from a man aged 40-55 years with active COVID-19. CDR3 nucleotides: TGCGCCAGCAGTGAGTCTATAGGACTAGCGGGAGCAGATACGCAGTATTTT. Translation gives CASSESIGLAGADTQYF.